This TCR beta chain was sequenced during a study of blood T cells in healthy people across ages. The second PCR ran roughly 7 to 12 cycles with a sample-barcoded 5' primer and J-beta primers. From the 5' RACE reads, TCRdb called clonotypes with MiXCR, one entry per CDR3 protein. The table includes about 640,000 distinct CDR3 sequences, under 65% detected once. The V end was cut by 6 bases, the J end by 0 bases, with 12 bases between. The CDR3 has 13 amino acids. Germline loops: CDR1 DFQATT, CDR2 SNEGSKA (reference sequence). Sequenced sample: blood. This chain uses TRBV20-1 with TRBJ2-7; no clear D. The sequence was obtained from a man in his 60s in good health. The CDR3 DNA reads TGCAGTGCCGACCCAGGAAACTCCTACGAGCAGTACTTC. This translates into CSADPGNSYEQYF.